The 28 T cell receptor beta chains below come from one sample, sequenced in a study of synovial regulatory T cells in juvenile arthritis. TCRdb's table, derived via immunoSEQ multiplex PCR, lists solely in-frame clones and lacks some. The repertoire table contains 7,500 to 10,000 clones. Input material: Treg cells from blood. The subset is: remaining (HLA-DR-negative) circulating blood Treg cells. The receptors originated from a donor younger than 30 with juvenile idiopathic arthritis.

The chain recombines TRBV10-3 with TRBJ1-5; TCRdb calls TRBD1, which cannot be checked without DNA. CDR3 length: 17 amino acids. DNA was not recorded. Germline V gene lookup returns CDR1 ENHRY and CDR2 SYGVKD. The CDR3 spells CAISESMTVYSNQPQHF.

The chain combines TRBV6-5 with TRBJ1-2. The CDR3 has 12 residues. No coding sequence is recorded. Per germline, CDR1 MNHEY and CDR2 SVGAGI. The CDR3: CASSYPLGGYTF.

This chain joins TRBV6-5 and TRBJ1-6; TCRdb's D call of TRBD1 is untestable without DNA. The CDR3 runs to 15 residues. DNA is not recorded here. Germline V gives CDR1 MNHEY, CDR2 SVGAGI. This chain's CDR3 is CASSYWAGLNSPLHF.

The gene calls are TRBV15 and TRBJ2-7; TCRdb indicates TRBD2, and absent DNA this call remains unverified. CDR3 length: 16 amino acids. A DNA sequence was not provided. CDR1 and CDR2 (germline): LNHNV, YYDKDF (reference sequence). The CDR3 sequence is CATSRGLRASGYEQYF.

The CDR3 loop reads CASGNYEQYF. V usage is TRBV19 and J usage is TRBJ2-7; TCRdb calls TRBD1, which cannot be checked without DNA. The V gene's germline CDR1 is LNHDA and CDR2 SQIVND (reference sequence). The CDR3 contains 10 residues. No DNA has been recorded.

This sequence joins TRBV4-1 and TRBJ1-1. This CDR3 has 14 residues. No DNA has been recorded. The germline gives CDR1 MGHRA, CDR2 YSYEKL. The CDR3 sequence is CASSQHHGNTEAFF.

CDR3 region: CASRQGGADTQYF. The chain links TRBV19 to TRBJ2-3; TCRdb names TRBD1, which stays unverified in the absence of DNA. Germline V gives CDR1 LNHDA, CDR2 SQIVND (reference sequence). This CDR3 is 13 amino acids long. No DNA sequence is on record.

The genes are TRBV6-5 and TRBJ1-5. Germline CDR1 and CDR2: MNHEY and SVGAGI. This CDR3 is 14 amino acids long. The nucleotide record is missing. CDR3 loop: CASSPDRINQPQHF.

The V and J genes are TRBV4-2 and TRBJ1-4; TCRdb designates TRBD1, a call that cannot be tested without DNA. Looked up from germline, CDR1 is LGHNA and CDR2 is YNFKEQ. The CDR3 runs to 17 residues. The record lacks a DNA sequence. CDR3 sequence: CASSQSNRVRANEKLFF.

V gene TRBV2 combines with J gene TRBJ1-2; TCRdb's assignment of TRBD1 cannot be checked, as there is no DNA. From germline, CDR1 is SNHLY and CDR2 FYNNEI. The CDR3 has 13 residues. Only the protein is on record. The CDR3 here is CASSRDRSYGYTF.

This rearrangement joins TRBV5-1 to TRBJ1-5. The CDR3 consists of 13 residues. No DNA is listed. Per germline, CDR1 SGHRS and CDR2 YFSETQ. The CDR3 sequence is CASSLDGFQPQHF.

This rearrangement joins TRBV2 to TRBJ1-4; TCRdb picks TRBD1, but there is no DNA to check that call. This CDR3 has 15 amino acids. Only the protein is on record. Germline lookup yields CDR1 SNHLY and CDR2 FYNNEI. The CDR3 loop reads CASSEEVGAGEKLFF.

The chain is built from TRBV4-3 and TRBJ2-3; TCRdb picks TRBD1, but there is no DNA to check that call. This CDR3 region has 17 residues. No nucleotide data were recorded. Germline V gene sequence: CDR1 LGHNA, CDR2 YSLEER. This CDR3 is CASSQKQGGSHTDTQYF.

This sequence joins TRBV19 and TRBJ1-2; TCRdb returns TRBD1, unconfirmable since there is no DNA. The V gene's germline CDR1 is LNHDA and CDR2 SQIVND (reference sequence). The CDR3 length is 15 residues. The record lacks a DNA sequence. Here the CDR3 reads CASRAPGQGAGGYTF.

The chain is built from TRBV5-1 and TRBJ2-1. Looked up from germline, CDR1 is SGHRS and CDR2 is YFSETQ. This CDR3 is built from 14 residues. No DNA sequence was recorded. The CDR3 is CASSLDRTYNEQFF. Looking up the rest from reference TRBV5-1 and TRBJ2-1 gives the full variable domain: KAGVTQTPRYLIKTRGQQVTLSCSPISGHRSVSWYQQTPGQGLQFLFEYFSETQRNKGNFPGRFSGRQFSNSRSEMNVSTLELGDSALYLCASSLDRTYNEQFFGPGTRLTVL.

CDR3 loop: CASSFRESNQPQHF. The chain is built from TRBV7-2 and TRBJ1-5. The CDR3 has 14 amino acids. This entry has no DNA. The germline V gene has CDR1 SGHTA and CDR2 FQGNSA.

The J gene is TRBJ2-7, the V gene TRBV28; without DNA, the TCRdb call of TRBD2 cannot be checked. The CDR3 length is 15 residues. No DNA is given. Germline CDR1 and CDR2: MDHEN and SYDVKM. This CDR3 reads CASSSGLAGGGEQYF.

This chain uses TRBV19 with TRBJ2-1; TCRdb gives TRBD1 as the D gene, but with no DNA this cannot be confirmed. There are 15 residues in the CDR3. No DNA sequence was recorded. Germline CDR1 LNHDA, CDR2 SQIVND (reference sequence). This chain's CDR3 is CASSPHRAPMYEQFF.

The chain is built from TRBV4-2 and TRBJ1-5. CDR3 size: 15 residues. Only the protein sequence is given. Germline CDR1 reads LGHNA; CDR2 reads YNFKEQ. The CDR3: CASSQEADSRDPQHF.

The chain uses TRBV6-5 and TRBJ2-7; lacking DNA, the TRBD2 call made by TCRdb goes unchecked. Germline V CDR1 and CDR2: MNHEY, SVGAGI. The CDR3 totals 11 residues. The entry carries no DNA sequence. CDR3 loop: CASSPGGKQYF.

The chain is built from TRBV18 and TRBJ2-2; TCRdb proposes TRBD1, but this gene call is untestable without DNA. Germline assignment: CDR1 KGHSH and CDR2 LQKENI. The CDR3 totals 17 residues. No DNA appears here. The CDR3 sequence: CASSGIGQGASTGELFF.

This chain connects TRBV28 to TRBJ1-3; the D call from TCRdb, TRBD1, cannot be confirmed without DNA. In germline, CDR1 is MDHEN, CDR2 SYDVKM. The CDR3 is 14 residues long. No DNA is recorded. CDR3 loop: CASSFDSSGNTIYF. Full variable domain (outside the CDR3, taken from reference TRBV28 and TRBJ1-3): DVKVTQSSRYLVKRTGEKVFLECVQDMDHENMFWYRQDPGLGLRLIYFSYDVKMKEKGDIPEGYSVSREKKERFSLILESASTNQTSMYLCASSFDSSGNTIYFGEGSWLTVV.

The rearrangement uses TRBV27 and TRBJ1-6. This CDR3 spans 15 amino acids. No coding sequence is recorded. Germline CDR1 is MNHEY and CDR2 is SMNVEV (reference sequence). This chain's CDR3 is CASSLSEGVASPLHF.

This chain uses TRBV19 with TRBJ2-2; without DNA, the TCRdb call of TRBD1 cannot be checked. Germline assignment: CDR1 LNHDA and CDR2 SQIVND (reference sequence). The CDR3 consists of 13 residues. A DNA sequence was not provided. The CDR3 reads CASRTGGKGELFF.

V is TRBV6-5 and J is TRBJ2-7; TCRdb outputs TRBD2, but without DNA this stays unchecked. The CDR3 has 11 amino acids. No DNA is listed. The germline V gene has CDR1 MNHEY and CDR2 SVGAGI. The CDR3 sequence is CASSTGYEQYF.

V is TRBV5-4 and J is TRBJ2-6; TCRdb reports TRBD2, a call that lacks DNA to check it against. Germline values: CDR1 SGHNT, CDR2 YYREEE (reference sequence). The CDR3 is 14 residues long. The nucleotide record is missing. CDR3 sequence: CASGSLSGANVLTF.

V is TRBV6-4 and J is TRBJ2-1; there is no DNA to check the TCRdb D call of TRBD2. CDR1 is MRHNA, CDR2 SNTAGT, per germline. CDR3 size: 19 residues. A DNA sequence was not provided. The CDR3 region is CASSDRRVRVPSSYNEQFF.

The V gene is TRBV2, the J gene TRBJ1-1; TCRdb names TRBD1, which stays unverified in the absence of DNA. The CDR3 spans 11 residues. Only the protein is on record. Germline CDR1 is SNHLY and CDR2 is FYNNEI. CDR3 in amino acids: CASKQDTEAFF.